What follows is one T cell receptor beta chain and its context. This clone was detected a few times. The antigen it recognizes is unknown. Germline and junction disagree at one end, which may indicate a read error. This sample was included in a study of beta chain features in type 1 diabetes (dated by TCRdb to between 2018 and 2020). Background for the entire study: Mean age, gender distribution, total cell number and subset yield did not differ between patients and healthy donors. Naive and central memory subsets were obtained from all 30 or so donors, but regulatory and stem cell-like memory subsets were isolated from only 8 patients and roughly eight healthy donors. A total of over 95,000,000 sorted cells were examined across all samples, and RNA yield correlated strongly with the number of cells per subset. The study compared TCRB repertoires of sorted circulating CD4+ T cell subsets between recently diagnosed type 1 diabetes patients and matched healthy donors. Overall study outcomes, separate from this receptor: Naive, central memory and regulatory TCRB repertoires appeared more similar among patients than among healthy donors. Only small numbers of individuals were included in the HLA sub-analyses, which left unresolved whether HLA type had any influence on TCRB rearrangement. PCR might favor shorter templates, but patient and control samples were amplified and corrected together, so any skew would affect both groups equally. A moderate but significant shortening of TCRB CDR3 length was observed in type 1 diabetes patients in all four CD4+ subsets. Because cDNA was sequenced instead of genomic DNA, highly expressing activated cells could be over-represented, though the groups showed no difference in activation or CD3 levels. At VDJ recombination sites, patients with type 1 diabetes made fewer insertions and deleted more nucleotides, a pattern implying thymic rearrangement abnormalities.

The entire amount of isolated RNA was reverse transcribed using the High Capacity cDNA Reverse Transcription Kit, so the sequenced TCRB transcripts were expressed ones. Naive, central memory and regulatory T cell samples underwent deep immunoSEQ sequencing, averaging about 3.5 million total reads per sample. Sorted cells were lysed in RLT buffer, and RNA was extracted using DNase-treated RNeasy Micro or Mini kits according to cell number. To prevent cross-contamination, each cell subset was processed individually, whereas patient and healthy donor samples were processed jointly. The immunoSEQ multiplex PCR was used to amplify TCRB sequences from cDNA, generating 87-bp fragments that spanned the CDR3 region. The amplicons were sequenced using the Illumina HiSeq platform. The published analysis was carried out like this. PCR bias was computationally corrected using synthetic template baselines, reads within Hamming distance 2 were collapsed, and singletons that could not be merged were discarded. Reads were aligned against IMGT so that V, D and J genes, CDR3 length and insertions or deletions at six rearrangement sites could be assigned. Within each subset, clonotype counts were normalized to sorted cell number, after which true diversity and Gini coefficients were computed with the tcR R package. Repertoire sharing was quantified using the overlap coefficient calculated on TCRB nucleotide sequences. As a proxy for the pre-selection repertoire, out-of-frame TCRB sequences from naive cells were analyzed. This is the immuneACCESS table as TCRdb keeps it, with only in-frame sequences that have V and J called. A part of the clones is gone; compared with another copy, unresolved V genes explain less than half, and the rest is unexplained. V and J calls and clone size are as listed in that table; D and trimming were resolved from the DNA. This sample gives hundreds of thousands of clones in total; approximately 15% of them show up just once. The top ten clones comprise roughly 0.035% of the sample.

Each donor gave one peripheral blood draw, roughly 0.12 L on average, collected into heparinised tubes. Using a panel that included CD45RO, CCR7, CD25, CD127, CD95 and CD27, naive, central memory, regulatory and stem cell-like memory CD4+ T cells were sorted on a BD FACSAria II. Every sorted population had a purity above 95%. PBMCs were isolated immediately by Lymphoprep density gradient centrifugation and stained directly without culture. To minimize batch effects, samples were stained and sorted in pairs, one healthy donor with one patient per experiment. Including the terminal cysteine and phenylalanine, the CDR3 comprises 9 residues. Just the 27-base CDR3 DNA is kept, in frame starting at base 1. Reading the germline V gene (reference sequence) gives CDR1 LNHDA and CDR2 SQIVND.

The receptor was derived from a man aged 30-40 years in good health. Sequencing was carried out using naive CD4+ T cells from blood. The sample's cell subset or site, from its label and the paper: true naive CD4+ T cells. In this chain, TRBV19 is recombined with TRBJ2-3; the D gene cannot be resolved reliably. The sequenced DNA is TGCGAAAGCACAGATACGCAGTATTTT. This is translated as CESTDTQYF.